One and the same sample provided the 24 T cell receptor beta chains below, sequenced in a study of cytomegalovirus exposure and HLA in healthy donors. The PCR used 60 Vbeta and 13 Jbeta primers. Generated by immunoSEQ multiplex PCR, the TCRdb table keeps only in-frame clones and is missing some. The sample comprises around 190,000 clones, over 75% of which are singletons, and around 2.2% rests with the top ten. Sequencing input: PBMCs. Receptors originate from a man between 60 and 75 years old in good health and CMV-seronegative.

In the case of this clone: At one boundary the junction diverges from the germline segment, which might be a read error. This chain uses TRBV4-1 with TRBJ2-7; a possible D gene is TRBD2 (6 bases). Germline CDR1 is MGHRA and CDR2 is YSYEKL. The length of the CDR3 is 15 residues. This CDR3 reads CASSQEASATYEQHF. CDR3 sequence (DNA): TGCGCCAGCAGCCAAGAGGCTAGCGCCACCTACGAGCAGCACTTC.

The chain is built from TRBV7-6 and TRBJ2-7; 7 bases match TRBD1. Germline V gene data show CDR1 as SGHVS and CDR2 as FNYEAQ. CDR3 length equals 13 residues. Trimming took 4 bases from V and 3 from J; bases not matched to a gene: 3. The CDR3 region has the DNA TGTGCCAGCAGCTCTTGGGACAGCTACGAGCAGTACTTC. Translating gives CASSSWDSYEQYF. The complete variable domain, with remaining parts taken from reference TRBV7-6 and TRBJ2-7, reads GAGVSQSPRYKVTKRGQDVALRCDPISGHVSLYWYRQALGQGPEFLTYFNYEAQQDKSGLPNDRFSAERPEGSISTLTIQRTEQRDSAMYRCASSSWDSYEQYFGPGTRLTVT.

V usage is TRBV6-1 and J usage is TRBJ2-7, with D tentatively TRBD1 (6 bases). This CDR3 has 13 residues. V was clipped by 10 bases and J by 4 bases, with 17 bases between them. The germline gives CDR1 MNHNS, CDR2 SASEGT. The CDR3 coding sequence is TGTGCCACCTCAAAACGGGACAAATACGAGCAGTACTTC. Encoded protein: CATSKRDKYEQYF.

The chain couples TRBV9 to TRBJ2-2, with 12 nucleotides matching TRBD2. The CDR3 contains 16 residues. Germline V CDR1 and CDR2: SGDLS, YYNGEE. V dropped 3 bases and J dropped 6; count of bases not matched to a gene: 6. CDR3 coding DNA: TGTGCCAGCAGCGCACCGACTAGCGGGAGTTCCGGGGAGCTGTTTTTT. It yields the protein CASSAPTSGSSGELFF.

Comment on this clone: The junction shows a germline mismatch at one end, possibly a read error. The CDR3 DNA follows: TGTGCCAGCAGCCTAGCCGCAGTCGACACCATATATTTT. Translating it yields CASSLAAVDTIYF. V usage is TRBV7-2 and J usage is TRBJ1-3; D is unclear. The CDR3 spans 13 residues. Germline assignment: CDR1 SGHTA and CDR2 FQGNSA.

The J gene is TRBJ2-4, the V gene TRBV7-9; 9 bases fit TRBD1. The CDR3 consists of 15 residues. Trimming removed 5 bases from V and 3 bases from J; junction bases left unmatched: 5. In germline, CDR1 is SEHNR, CDR2 FQNEAQ (reference sequence). The CDR3 spells CASSRQGVGKNIQYF. In DNA form, the CDR3 reads TGTGCCAGCAGCCGACAGGGGGTAGGCAAAAACATTCAGTACTTC.

The gene calls are TRBV9 and TRBJ2-5; D may be TRBD2 (6 bases). V lost 0 bases and J 5 bases, leaving 14 bases between the germline ends. Germline V CDR1 and CDR2: SGDLS, YYNGEE. The CDR3 totals 15 residues. The CDR3 bases are TGTGCCAGCAGCGTAGGACTAGGGGTAATGGAGACCCAGTACTTC. Translated: CASSVGLGVMETQYF.

This clone was seen only a few times. The V gene is TRBV10-3, the J gene TRBJ1-1; a possible D gene is TRBD1 (5 bases). Per germline, CDR1 ENHRY and CDR2 SYGVKD. The CDR3 is made up of 13 amino acids. V lost 4 bases and J lost 6, with 12 bases in between. CDR3 sequence reads: CAISGGMGPEAFF. CDR3 in DNA: TGTGCCATCAGTGGGGGAATGGGGCCTGAAGCTTTCTTT.

The chain employs TRBV29-1 and TRBJ2-1; 8 bases map to TRBD2. This CDR3 region has 13 residues. Germline CDR1 SQVTM, CDR2 ANQGSEA. The J segment lost 12 bases and the V segment lost 7 bases, leaving 14 bases of the junction unmatched. CDR3 in amino acids: CSGGLGGLSGQFF. The DNA for the CDR3 is TGCAGCGGGGGACTAGGAGGCCTGAGTGGGCAGTTCTTC.

This chain joins TRBV5-4 and TRBJ1-2, with 7 bases matching TRBD1. This CDR3 contains 14 residues. Germline CDR1 is SGHNT and CDR2 is YYREEE (reference sequence). The V and J ends lost 5 bases and 4 bases, in that order; junction bases with no gene match: 8. CDR3 coding DNA: TGTGCCAGCAGGCCGGGACAGACCCTCTATGGCTACACCTTC. This encodes CASRPGQTLYGYTF.

The rearrangement joins TRBV29-1 to TRBJ2-3, with 12 bases lining up with TRBD2. CDR1 and CDR2 from the germline V gene are SQVTM and ANQGSEA. J was trimmed by 6 bases and V by 4 bases; bases with no gene match: 2. The CDR3 covers 13 residues. CDR3 nucleotide sequence: TGCAGCGTTGGGACTAGCGGGATGGATACGCAGTATTTT. It translates to CSVGTSGMDTQYF.

The CDR3 bases are TGCAGCGTTGTTCCCGGACTAGCGGGAGGTAGGGATGAGCAGTTCTTC. This encodes CSVVPGLAGGRDEQFF. V usage is TRBV29-1 and J usage is TRBJ2-1; 14 positions agree with TRBD2. The junction had 10 bases not matched to a gene; V was cut back by 4 bases and J by 8 bases. Germline loops: CDR1 SQVTM, CDR2 ANQGSEA. The CDR3 sequence is 16 residues long.

The chain uses TRBV6-5 and TRBJ1-1, with D possibly matching TRBD1 (5 bases). V was pared by 8 bases and J by 7 bases, with 11 bases between. The CDR3 contains 11 residues. Germline CDR1 reads MNHEY; CDR2 reads SVGAGI. For the CDR3, the DNA is TGTGCCAGCGGGGCAGGCTATGAAGCTTTCTTT. Protein product: CASGAGYEAFF.

The chain couples TRBV28 to TRBJ1-1; D is possibly TRBD1 (6 bases). Germline lookup yields CDR1 MDHEN and CDR2 SYDVKM. CDR3 length: 15 amino acids. V shed 1 base and J shed 4 bases, with 13 bases lying between them. CDR3 bases: TGTGCCAGCAGTTTATTGCGGGGGCTGGGCACTGAAGCTTTCTTT. Its translation is CASSLLRGLGTEAFF.

The V call is TRBV6-5, the J call TRBJ2-4; D ambiguous. Germline V gene data show CDR1 as MNHEY and CDR2 as SVGAGI. Trimming removed 7 bases at V and 4 bases at J, with 11 bases between. The CDR3 runs to 13 residues. CDR3 amino acids: CASTETVKNIQYF. In nucleotides, the CDR3 is TGTGCCAGCACAGAAACAGTAAAAAACATTCAGTACTTC.

This sequence joins TRBV6-5 and TRBJ2-7, with D uncertain. With 7 bases removed from V and 2 bases from J, the gap between germline ends came to 9 bases. Germline V gene sequence: CDR1 MNHEY, CDR2 SVGAGI. The CDR3 covers 12 residues. CDR3 sequence reads: CASTSTTYEQYF. CDR3 bases: TGTGCCAGCACCTCTACGACCTACGAGCAGTACTTC.

This chain uses TRBV7-2 with TRBJ2-3; TRBD2 agrees at 11 bases. Germline V lookup: CDR1 SGHTA, CDR2 FQGNSA. V gave up 5 bases and J gave up 8 bases; unmatched junction bases: 6. This CDR3 comprises 14 residues. CDR3 sequence: CASSQGLAGGTQYF. In DNA, the CDR3 is TGTGCCAGCAGCCAAGGACTAGCGGGTGGTACGCAGTATTTT.

The chain combines TRBV19 with TRBJ2-2; D remains ambiguous. The CDR3 spans 16 residues. Per germline, CDR1 LNHDA and CDR2 SQIVND (reference sequence). V was clipped by 3 bases and J by 0 bases, with 11 bases between them. CDR3 in amino acids: CASSIEATPNTGELFF. Here the CDR3 DNA reads TGTGCCAGTAGTATTGAGGCCACCCCGAACACCGGGGAGCTGTTTTTT.

This clone was picked up a small number of times. The CDR3 loop is CASSIRRGAREQYF. DNA for the CDR3: TGTGCCAGTAGTATACGGCGGGGGGCGCGGGAGCAGTACTTC. The chain combines TRBV19 with TRBJ2-7; 8 positions agree with TRBD2. After removal of 2 bases from V and 7 bases from J, the junction contained 7 bases not matched to a gene. This CDR3 is built from 14 residues. Germline assignment: CDR1 LNHDA and CDR2 SQIVND (reference sequence). Using reference TRBV19 and TRBJ2-7 for the parts outside the CDR3, the full variable domain is DGGITQSPKYLFRKEGQNVTLSCEQNLNHDAMYWYRQDPGQGLRLIYYSQIVNDFQKGDIAEGYSVSREKKESFPLTVTSAQKNPTAFYLCASSIRRGAREQYFGPGTRLTVT.

The chain couples TRBV9 to TRBJ1-4; D perhaps matches TRBD1 (5 bases). The germline gives CDR1 SGDLS, CDR2 YYNGEE. This CDR3 spans 13 amino acids. Trimming took 8 bases from V and 8 from J, leaving 16 bases between them. CDR3 sequence reads: CARGLLQGEKLFF. Here the CDR3 DNA reads TGTGCCAGGGGGCTCCTTCAAGGGGAAAAACTGTTTTTT.

This chain uses TRBV6-6 with TRBJ2-2; D possibly corresponds to TRBD2 (5 bases). Germline values: CDR1 MNHNY, CDR2 SVGAGI (reference sequence). Between the trimmed V and J ends, which lost 5 bases and 0 bases, there was a span of 7 bases. The length of the CDR3 is 14 residues. This CDR3 reads CASSADSNTGELFF. The CDR3 DNA reads TGTGCCAGCAGTGCGGACTCGAACACCGGGGAGCTGTTTTTT.

The J gene is TRBJ2-3, the V gene TRBV7-2, with D possibly matching TRBD2 (5 bases). This CDR3 is built from 14 residues. V was pared by 5 bases and J by 3 bases, with 12 bases between. Germline V gene sequence: CDR1 SGHTA, CDR2 FQGNSA. CDR3 DNA: TGTGCCAGCAGCCCCCTGCGCGGGACAGATACGCAGTATTTT. Residues: CASSPLRGTDTQYF.

CDR3 in amino acids: CSVGQASGNTIYF. The CDR3 DNA is TGCAGCGTTGGACAGGCCTCTGGAAACACCATATATTTT. The rearrangement links TRBV29-1 to TRBJ1-3; TRBD1 is a possible D gene (6 bases). This CDR3 region has 13 residues. Trimming left V 4 bases short and J 0 bases short, with 7 bases between. Per the germline V gene, CDR1 is SQVTM and CDR2 is ANQGSEA.

V usage is TRBV6-6 and J usage is TRBJ1-5, with no clear D. Trimming removed 0 bases from V and 4 bases from J, with 10 bases in between. Germline lookup yields CDR1 MNHNY and CDR2 SVGAGI (reference sequence). This CDR3 contains 15 residues. The CDR3, as DNA: TGTGCCAGCAGTTACTCGGGCAGACTAAATCAGCCCCAGCATTTT. Its translation: CASSYSGRLNQPQHF.